The TCR beta chain under discussion was sequenced for a study of patients and donors after allogeneic stem cell transplantation. TCRdb re-derived calls from the RT-PCR reads in MiXCR, one entry per CDR3 protein. This sample has under 95,000 distinct CDR3 sequences, with roughly 5.1% found just once. The V end lost 2 bases, the J end lost 5 bases, and 13 bases lay between the germline ends. This CDR3 has 14 residues. CDR1 SGHRS and CDR2 YFSETQ come from the germline V gene. This clonotype was seen many times. The J gene is TRBJ2-5, the V gene TRBV5-1, with D uncertain. This clonotype originated in a human donor who was either an allogeneic HSCT recipient or a stem cell or donor lymphocyte infusion donor (not recorded which). It is not recorded whose cells these are; they may come from a transplant donor. Input material: blood, either unsorted or a sorted T cell fraction (not recorded which). CDR3 amino acids: CASSLGESRETQYF. In DNA, the CDR3 is TGCGCCAGCAGCTTAGGAGAGTCGCGTGAGACCCAGTACTTC.